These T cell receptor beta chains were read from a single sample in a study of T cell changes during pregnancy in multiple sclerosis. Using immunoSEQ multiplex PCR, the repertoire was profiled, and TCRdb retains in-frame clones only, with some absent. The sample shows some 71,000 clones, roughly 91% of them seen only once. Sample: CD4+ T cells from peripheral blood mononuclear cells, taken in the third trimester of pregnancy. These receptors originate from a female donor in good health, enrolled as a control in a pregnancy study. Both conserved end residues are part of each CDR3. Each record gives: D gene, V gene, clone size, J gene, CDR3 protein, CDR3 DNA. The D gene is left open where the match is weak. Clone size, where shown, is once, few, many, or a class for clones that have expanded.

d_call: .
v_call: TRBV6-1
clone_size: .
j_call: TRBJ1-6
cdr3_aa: CASSEARRGRSPLHF
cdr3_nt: TGTGCCAGCAGTGAAGCGCGCAGGGGCAGGTCACCCCTCCACTTT

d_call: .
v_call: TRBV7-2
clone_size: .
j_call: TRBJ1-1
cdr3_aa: CASSRRPDMNTEAFF
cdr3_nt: TGTGCCAGCAGCCGGAGGCCCGACATGAACACTGAAGCTTTCTTT

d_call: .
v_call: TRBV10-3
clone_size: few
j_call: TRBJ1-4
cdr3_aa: CAISEYGEATNEKLFF
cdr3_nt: TGTGCCATCAGTGAGTACGGAGAGGCAACTAATGAAAAACTGTTTTTT

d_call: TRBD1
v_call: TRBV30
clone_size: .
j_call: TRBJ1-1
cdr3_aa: CAWSPGGAEAFF
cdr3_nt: TGTGCCTGGAGCCCAGGGGGTGCTGAAGCTTTCTTT

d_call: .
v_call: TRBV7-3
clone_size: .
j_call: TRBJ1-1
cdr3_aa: CASSLQGLGDTEAFF
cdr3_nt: TGTGCCAGCAGCTTACAGGGACTGGGAGATACTGAAGCTTTCTTT

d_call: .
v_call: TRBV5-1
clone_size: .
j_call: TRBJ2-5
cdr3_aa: CASSLQETQYF
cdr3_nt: TGCGCCAGCAGCCTTCAAGAGACCCAGTACTTC

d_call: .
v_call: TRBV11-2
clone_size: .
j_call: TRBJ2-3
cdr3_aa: CASSLDHAGRNTQYF
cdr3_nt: TGTGCCAGCAGCTTAGATCACGCGGGGCGGAATACGCAGTATTTT

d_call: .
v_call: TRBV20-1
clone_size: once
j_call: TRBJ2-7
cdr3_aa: CSAAQGNGQYF
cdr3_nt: TGCAGTGCTGCACAGGGAAATGGGCAGTACTTC

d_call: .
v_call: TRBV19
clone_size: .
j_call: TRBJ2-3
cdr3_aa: CASSIDRDTPHLF
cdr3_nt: TGTGCCAGTAGTATCGATCGGGACACTCCTCACCTCTTT

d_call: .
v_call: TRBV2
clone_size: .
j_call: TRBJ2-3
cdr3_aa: CASSALSGGTDTQYF
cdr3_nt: TGTGCCAGCAGCGCCTTATCAGGGGGCACAGATACGCAGTATTTT

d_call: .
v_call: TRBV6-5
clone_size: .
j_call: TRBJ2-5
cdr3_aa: CASSPTGFLETQYF
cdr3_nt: TGTGCCAGCAGCCCTACAGGGTTTCTGGAGACCCAGTACTTC

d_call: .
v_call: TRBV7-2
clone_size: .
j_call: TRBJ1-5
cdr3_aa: CASSAVNSNQPQHF
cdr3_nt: TGTGCCAGCAGCGCGGTAAATAGCAATCAGCCCCAGCATTTT

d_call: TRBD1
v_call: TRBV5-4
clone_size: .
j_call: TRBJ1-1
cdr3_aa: CASSLPTGKNTEAFF
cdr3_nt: TGTGCCAGCAGCTTGCCGACAGGGAAGAACACTGAAGCTTTCTTT

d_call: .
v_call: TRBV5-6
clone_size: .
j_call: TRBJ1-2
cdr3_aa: CASSLGQSNGYTF
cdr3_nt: TGTGCCAGCAGCTTGGGACAGTCGAATGGCTACACCTTC

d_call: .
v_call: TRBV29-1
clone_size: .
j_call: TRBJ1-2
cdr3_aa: CSVGRGLAYGYTF
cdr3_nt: TGCAGCGTTGGAAGGGGTTTGGCCTATGGCTACACCTTC

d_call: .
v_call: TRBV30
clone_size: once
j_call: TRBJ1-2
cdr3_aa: CAWSVSRTSRDYGYTF
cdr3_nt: TGTGCCTGGAGCGTATCCAGGACATCTCGGGACTATGGCTACACCTTC

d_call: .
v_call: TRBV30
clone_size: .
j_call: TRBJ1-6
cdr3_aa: CAWSRTAGSPLHF
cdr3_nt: TGTGCCTGGAGCAGGACAGCAGGTTCACCCCTCCACTTT

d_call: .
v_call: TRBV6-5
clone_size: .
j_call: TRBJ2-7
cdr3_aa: CATREVLSYEQYF
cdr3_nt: TGTGCCACCCGTGAGGTCCTCTCCTACGAGCAGTACTTC

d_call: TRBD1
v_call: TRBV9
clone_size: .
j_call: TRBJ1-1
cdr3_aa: CASSGATGTNTEAFF
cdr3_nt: TGTGCCAGCAGCGGGGCGACAGGGACGAACACTGAAGCTTTCTTT

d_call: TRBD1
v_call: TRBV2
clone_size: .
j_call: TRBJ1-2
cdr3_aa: CASSGQAGQGYTF
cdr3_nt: TGTGCCAGCAGCGGACAGGCGGGACAGGGCTACACCTTC

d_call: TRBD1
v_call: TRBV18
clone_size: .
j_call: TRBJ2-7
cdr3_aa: CASSPRDRHYEQYF
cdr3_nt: TGTGCCAGCTCACCCCGGGACAGGCACTACGAGCAGTACTTC

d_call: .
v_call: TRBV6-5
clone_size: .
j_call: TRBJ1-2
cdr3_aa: CASKRGGRDGYTF
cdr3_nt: TGTGCCAGCAAACGGGGGGGACGGGATGGCTACACCTTC

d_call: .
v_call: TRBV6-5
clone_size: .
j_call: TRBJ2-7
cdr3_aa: CASSSRVVYEQYF
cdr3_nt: TGTGCCAGCAGTAGCAGGGTAGTCTACGAGCAGTACTTC

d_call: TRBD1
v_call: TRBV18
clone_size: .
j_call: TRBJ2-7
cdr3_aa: CASSPRTGTYEQYF
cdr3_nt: TGTGCCAGCTCACCAAGGACAGGAACCTACGAGCAGTACTTC

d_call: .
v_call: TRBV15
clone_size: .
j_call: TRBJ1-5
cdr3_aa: CATSPEGGGQPQHF
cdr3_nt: TGTGCCACCAGTCCGGAAGGGGGTGGTCAGCCCCAGCATTTT

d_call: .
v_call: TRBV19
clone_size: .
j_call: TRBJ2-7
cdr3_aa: CASSTHRDTHEQYF
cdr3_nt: TGTGCCAGTAGTACGCACCGGGACACCCACGAGCAGTACTTC

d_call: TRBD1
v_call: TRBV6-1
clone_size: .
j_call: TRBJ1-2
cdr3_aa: CASSGDRGYGYTF
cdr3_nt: TGTGCCAGCAGTGGGGACAGGGGTTATGGCTACACCTTC

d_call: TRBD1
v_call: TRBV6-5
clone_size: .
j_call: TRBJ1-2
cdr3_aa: CASSYSQGAVNYGYTF
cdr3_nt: TGTGCCAGCAGTTACAGTCAGGGGGCGGTCAACTATGGCTACACCTTC

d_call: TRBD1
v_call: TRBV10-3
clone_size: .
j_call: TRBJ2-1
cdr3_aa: CANAGTGYNEQFF
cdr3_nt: TGTGCCAACGCCGGGACAGGGTACAATGAGCAGTTCTTC

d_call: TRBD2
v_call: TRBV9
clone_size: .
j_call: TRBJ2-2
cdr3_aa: CASSVAPTPGLAGASGELFF
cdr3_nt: TGTGCCAGCAGCGTAGCCCCAACTCCGGGGCTAGCGGGGGCGTCCGGGGAGCTGTTTTTT

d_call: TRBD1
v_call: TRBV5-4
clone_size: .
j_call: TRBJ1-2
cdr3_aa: CASSQGELGYTF
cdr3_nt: TGTGCCAGCAGCCAGGGGGAACTCGGCTACACCTTC

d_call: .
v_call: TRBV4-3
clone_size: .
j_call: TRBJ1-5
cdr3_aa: CASSQEGHSRAAQPQHF
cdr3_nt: TGCGCCAGCAGCCAAGAGGGGCACTCCCGGGCTGCTCAGCCCCAGCATTTT

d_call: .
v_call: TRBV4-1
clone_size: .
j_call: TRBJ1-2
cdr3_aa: CASSQVGGYGYTF
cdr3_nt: TGCGCCAGCAGCCAAGTAGGAGGCTATGGCTACACCTTC

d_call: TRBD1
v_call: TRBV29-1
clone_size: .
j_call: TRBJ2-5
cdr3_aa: CSVEITGGETQYF
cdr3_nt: TGCAGCGTTGAAATCACAGGGGGAGAGACCCAGTACTTC

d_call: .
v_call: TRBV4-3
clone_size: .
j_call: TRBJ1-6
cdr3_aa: CASSQTYSARNSPLHF
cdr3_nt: TGCGCCAGCAGCCAAACATACAGTGCCCGAAATTCACCCCTCCACTTT

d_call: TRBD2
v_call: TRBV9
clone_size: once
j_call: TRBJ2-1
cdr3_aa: CASSVTPLAGGLNEQFF
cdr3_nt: TGTGCCAGCAGCGTAACCCCACTAGCGGGGGGGCTCAATGAGCAGTTCTTC

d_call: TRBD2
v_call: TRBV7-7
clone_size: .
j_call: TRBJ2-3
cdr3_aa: CASSQGTSSDTQYF
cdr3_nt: TGTGCCAGCAGCCAAGGGACTAGCAGCGATACGCAGTATTTT

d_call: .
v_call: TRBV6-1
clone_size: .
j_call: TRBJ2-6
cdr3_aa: CASSPGSGANVLTF
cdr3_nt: TGTGCCAGCAGTCCGGGATCCGGGGCCAACGTCCTGACTTTC

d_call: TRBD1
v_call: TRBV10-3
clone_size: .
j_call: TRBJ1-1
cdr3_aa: CAISGDRDEAFF
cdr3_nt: TGTGCCATCAGTGGAGACAGGGATGAAGCTTTCTTT

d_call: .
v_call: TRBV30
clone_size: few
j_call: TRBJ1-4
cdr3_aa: CAWAGGEEKLFF
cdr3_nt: TGTGCCTGGGCGGGAGGCGAGGAAAAACTGTTTTTT

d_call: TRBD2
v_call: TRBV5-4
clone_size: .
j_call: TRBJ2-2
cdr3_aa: CASSLLLAGGNTGELFF
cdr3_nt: TGTGCCAGCAGCTTGTTACTAGCGGGGGGGAACACCGGGGAGCTGTTTTTT

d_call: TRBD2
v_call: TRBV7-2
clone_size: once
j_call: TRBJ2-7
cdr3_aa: CASSFKLGGSSYEQYF
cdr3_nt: TGTGCCAGCAGCTTTAAGCTGGGCGGGAGCTCCTACGAGCAGTACTTC

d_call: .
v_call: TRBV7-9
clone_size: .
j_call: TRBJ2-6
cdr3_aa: CASSSAGAGANVLTF
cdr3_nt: TGTGCCAGCAGCTCGGCAGGGGCCGGGGCCAACGTCCTGACTTTC

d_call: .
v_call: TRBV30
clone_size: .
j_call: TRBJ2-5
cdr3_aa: CAWSPHTLYQETQYF
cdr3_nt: TGTGCCTGGAGTCCTCATACATTGTACCAAGAGACCCAGTACTTC

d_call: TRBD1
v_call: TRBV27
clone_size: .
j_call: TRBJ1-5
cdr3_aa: CASSSRQGADQPQHF
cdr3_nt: TGTGCCAGCAGCTCTAGACAGGGGGCGGATCAGCCCCAGCATTTT